Listed below are T cell receptor beta chains from one sample, sequenced in a study of beta chain features in type 1 diabetes. Clones were sequenced by immunoSEQ multiplex PCR, and TCRdb holds only the in-frame ones, with some missing. The data show roughly 150,000 clones, with roughly 8% seen just once and around 0.65% held by the top ten. Sequencing input: central memory CD4+ T cells from blood. The receptors shown here come from a man aged 18-30 years in good health. CDR3s include the opening cysteine and the closing phenylalanine or tryptophan. A D gene is named only where the DNA matches it firmly. Clone size appears in some rows only: once, few, many, or a class for an expanded clone.

d_call: -
clone_size: many
j_call: TRBJ1-2
v_call: TRBV15
cdr3_aa: CATSKWKGDYGYTF
cdr3_nt: TGTGCCACCAGCAAGTGGAAGGGGGACTATGGCTACACCTTC

d_call: -
clone_size: -
j_call: TRBJ1-5
v_call: TRBV7-9
cdr3_aa: CASSLGLGGGHQPQHF
cdr3_nt: TGTGCCAGCAGCTTAGGTTTGGGCGGAGGCCATCAGCCCCAGCATTTT

d_call: -
clone_size: few
j_call: TRBJ2-3
v_call: TRBV30
cdr3_aa: CAAARGGAGTDTQYF
cdr3_nt: TGTGCCGCCGCGCGTGGGGGGGCGGGCACAGATACGCAGTATTTT

d_call: TRBD1
clone_size: -
j_call: TRBJ2-7
v_call: TRBV10-3
cdr3_aa: CAIGTGVDEQYF
cdr3_nt: TGTGCCATTGGGACAGGGGTAGACGAGCAGTACTTC

d_call: TRBD2
clone_size: -
j_call: TRBJ2-1
v_call: TRBV5-1
cdr3_aa: CASSLYPTSGGYNEQFF
cdr3_nt: TGCGCCAGCAGCTTGTATCCAACTAGCGGGGGTTACAATGAGCAGTTCTTC

d_call: -
clone_size: -
j_call: TRBJ1-2
v_call: TRBV28
cdr3_aa: CASSLFGHPNYGYTF
cdr3_nt: TGTGCCAGCAGTTTATTTGGCCACCCTAACTATGGCTACACCTTC

d_call: -
clone_size: few
j_call: TRBJ1-4
v_call: TRBV28
cdr3_aa: CASSSPGTPNEKLFF
cdr3_nt: TGTGCCAGCAGTTCACCCGGGACACCGAATGAAAAACTGTTTTTT

d_call: -
clone_size: -
j_call: TRBJ2-7
v_call: TRBV30
cdr3_aa: CAWGRGYEQYF
cdr3_nt: TGTGCCTGGGGACGGGGCTACGAGCAGTACTTC

d_call: TRBD1
clone_size: many
j_call: TRBJ1-2
v_call: TRBV29-1
cdr3_aa: CSVERDRGNRVDGYTF
cdr3_nt: TGCAGCGTTGAAAGGGACAGGGGGAATCGGGTGGATGGCTACACCTTC

d_call: -
clone_size: many
j_call: TRBJ1-1
v_call: TRBV27
cdr3_aa: CASSLQGSNTEAFF
cdr3_nt: TGTGCCAGCAGTTTGCAGGGTTCGAACACTGAAGCTTTCTTT

d_call: TRBD1
clone_size: many
j_call: TRBJ2-2
v_call: TRBV4-3
cdr3_aa: CASSQLQGAGGELFF
cdr3_nt: TGCGCCAGCAGCCAATTACAGGGGGCGGGCGGGGAGCTGTTTTTT

d_call: TRBD2
clone_size: few
j_call: TRBJ2-1
v_call: TRBV14
cdr3_aa: CASSQVPGLAGGFSNEQFF
cdr3_nt: TGTGCCAGCAGCCAAGTTCCAGGACTAGCGGGAGGGTTTAGCAATGAGCAGTTCTTC

d_call: -
clone_size: -
j_call: TRBJ1-5
v_call: TRBV19
cdr3_aa: CASNTAVYQPQHF
cdr3_nt: TGTGCCAGTAATACCGCGGTGTATCAGCCCCAGCATTTT

d_call: -
clone_size: -
j_call: TRBJ2-5
v_call: TRBV7-9
cdr3_aa: CASSFGPTGETQYF
cdr3_nt: TGTGCCAGCAGCTTTGGTCCCACCGGGGAGACCCAGTACTTC

d_call: TRBD2
clone_size: -
j_call: TRBJ2-5
v_call: TRBV5-6
cdr3_aa: CASSGGWVSGTETQYF
cdr3_nt: TGTGCCAGCAGCGGGGGGTGGGTTAGCGGGACTGAGACCCAGTACTTC

d_call: TRBD2
clone_size: few
j_call: TRBJ2-5
v_call: TRBV5-1
cdr3_aa: CASSPPGLAGGHETQYF
cdr3_nt: TGCGCCAGCAGCCCGCCGGGACTAGCGGGGGGTCATGAGACCCAGTACTTC

d_call: TRBD1
clone_size: -
j_call: TRBJ2-2
v_call: TRBV28
cdr3_aa: CASTEQGPHTGELFF
cdr3_nt: TGTGCCAGCACCGAACAGGGGCCCCACACCGGGGAGCTGTTTTTT

d_call: TRBD1
clone_size: -
j_call: TRBJ1-1
v_call: TRBV10-3
cdr3_aa: CAIAGTGETEAFF
cdr3_nt: TGTGCCATCGCCGGAACAGGGGAGACTGAAGCTTTCTTT

d_call: TRBD1
clone_size: many
j_call: TRBJ2-7
v_call: TRBV15
cdr3_aa: CATSTGTGGPSYEQYF
cdr3_nt: TGTGCCACCAGCACCGGGACAGGGGGCCCCTCCTACGAGCAGTACTTC

d_call: TRBD1
clone_size: few
j_call: TRBJ2-2
v_call: TRBV29-1
cdr3_aa: CSVVRTGTGNTGELFF
cdr3_nt: TGCAGCGTCGTGAGAACCGGGACAGGGAACACCGGGGAGCTGTTTTTT

d_call: -
clone_size: -
j_call: TRBJ2-2
v_call: TRBV7-9
cdr3_aa: CASSSTGRGNTGELFF
cdr3_nt: TGTGCCAGCAGCTCGACGGGTCGGGGAAACACCGGGGAGCTGTTTTTT

d_call: TRBD2
clone_size: -
j_call: TRBJ2-5
v_call: TRBV10-3
cdr3_aa: CAISDSRTSGETQYF
cdr3_nt: TGTGCCATCAGTGACTCTAGGACTAGCGGTGAGACCCAGTACTTC

d_call: -
clone_size: -
j_call: TRBJ2-2
v_call: TRBV5-1
cdr3_aa: CASSWAGRTTGELFF
cdr3_nt: TGCGCCAGCAGTTGGGCGGGAAGAACCACCGGGGAGCTGTTTTTT

d_call: TRBD2
clone_size: many
j_call: TRBJ2-7
v_call: TRBV29-1
cdr3_aa: CSVKASGPYEQYF
cdr3_nt: TGCAGCGTGAAGGCTAGCGGACCCTACGAGCAGTACTTC

d_call: -
clone_size: few
j_call: TRBJ1-5
v_call: TRBV29-1
cdr3_aa: CSVQTGDFNQPQHF
cdr3_nt: TGCAGCGTTCAAACGGGAGATTTCAATCAGCCCCAGCATTTT

d_call: TRBD2
clone_size: -
j_call: TRBJ2-5
v_call: TRBV7-7
cdr3_aa: CASSLTRLAGEGDQYF
cdr3_nt: TGTGCTAGCAGCTTAACCAGACTAGCGGGAGAAGGGGACCAGTACTTC

d_call: -
clone_size: -
j_call: TRBJ2-3
v_call: TRBV5-8
cdr3_aa: CASSLGRGIGTDTQYF
cdr3_nt: TGTGCCAGCAGCTTGGGTCGCGGAATTGGCACAGATACGCAGTATTTT

d_call: TRBD1
clone_size: -
j_call: TRBJ2-2
v_call: TRBV5-6
cdr3_aa: CASSTGQGATGELFF
cdr3_nt: TGTGCCAGCAGCACGGGACAGGGGGCCACCGGGGAGCTGTTTTTT

d_call: -
clone_size: -
j_call: TRBJ1-2
v_call: TRBV6-6
cdr3_aa: CASSYTERRDYGYTF
cdr3_nt: TGTGCCAGCAGTTATACGGAGAGGCGGGACTATGGCTACACCTTC

d_call: -
clone_size: few
j_call: TRBJ1-4
v_call: TRBV5-6
cdr3_aa: CASSLVGGVGTEF
cdr3_nt: TGTGCCAGCAGCTTAGTCGGAGGGGTGGGAACCGAATTT

d_call: -
clone_size: -
j_call: TRBJ2-7
v_call: TRBV7-2
cdr3_aa: CASSANPGGGQQYF
cdr3_nt: TGTGCCAGCAGCGCCAACCCTGGGGGGGGCCAGCAGTACTTC

d_call: TRBD1
clone_size: -
j_call: TRBJ2-7
v_call: TRBV7-2
cdr3_aa: CASSLSRGLNEQYF
cdr3_nt: TGTGCCAGCAGCTTAAGCAGGGGGCTCAACGAGCAGTACTTC

d_call: -
clone_size: -
j_call: TRBJ2-5
v_call: TRBV20-1
cdr3_aa: CSASDWETQYF
cdr3_nt: TGCAGTGCTTCGGACTGGGAGACCCAGTACTTC

d_call: -
clone_size: -
j_call: TRBJ1-1
v_call: TRBV30
cdr3_aa: CAWSSQGNTEAFF
cdr3_nt: TGTGCCTGGAGTTCGCAGGGGAACACTGAAGCTTTCTTT

d_call: -
clone_size: few
j_call: TRBJ2-7
v_call: TRBV14
cdr3_aa: CASSQDAGMVTYEQYF
cdr3_nt: TGTGCCAGCAGCCAAGATGCGGGGATGGTAACCTACGAGCAGTACTTC

d_call: -
clone_size: -
j_call: TRBJ2-1
v_call: TRBV29-1
cdr3_aa: CSVDTRGLGNEQFF
cdr3_nt: TGCAGCGTTGATACCAGGGGTCTCGGGAATGAGCAGTTCTTC

d_call: TRBD1
clone_size: few
j_call: TRBJ2-3
v_call: TRBV10-3
cdr3_aa: CAIRGQGANTDTQYF
cdr3_nt: TGTGCCATCAGAGGACAGGGGGCGAACACAGATACGCAGTATTTT

d_call: -
clone_size: -
j_call: TRBJ2-5
v_call: TRBV19
cdr3_aa: CASSGTLQETQYF
cdr3_nt: TGTGCCAGTAGTGGGACTCTTCAAGAGACCCAGTACTTC

d_call: -
clone_size: many
j_call: TRBJ2-5
v_call: TRBV18
cdr3_aa: CASSLQAETQYF
cdr3_nt: TGTGCCAGCTCACTGCAGGCAGAGACCCAGTACTTC

d_call: -
clone_size: -
j_call: TRBJ2-5
v_call: TRBV10-3
cdr3_aa: CAISADYPGEGETQYF
cdr3_nt: TGTGCCATCAGTGCAGACTATCCGGGAGAGGGTGAGACCCAGTACTTC

d_call: TRBD1
clone_size: few
j_call: TRBJ2-6
v_call: TRBV25-1
cdr3_aa: CASSARDRGKGGANVLTF
cdr3_nt: TGTGCCAGCAGTGCCCGCGACAGGGGTAAAGGTGGGGCCAACGTCCTGACTTTC

d_call: TRBD2
clone_size: -
j_call: TRBJ2-7
v_call: TRBV6-1
cdr3_aa: CASSATSSGSRYEQYF
cdr3_nt: TGTGCCAGCAGTGCGACTTCTAGCGGGAGTAGGTACGAGCAGTACTTC

d_call: -
clone_size: many
j_call: TRBJ2-4
v_call: TRBV14
cdr3_aa: CASSQDRSGKNIQYF
cdr3_nt: TGTGCCAGCAGCCAAGACAGGTCCGGCAAAAACATTCAGTACTTC

d_call: TRBD1
clone_size: few
j_call: TRBJ1-5
v_call: TRBV19
cdr3_aa: CASSMVVTGWDQPQHF
cdr3_nt: TGTGCCAGTAGTATGGTGGTGACAGGGTGGGATCAGCCCCAGCATTTT

d_call: -
clone_size: few
j_call: TRBJ2-7
v_call: TRBV5-6
cdr3_aa: CASSLRRQRPHYEQYF
cdr3_nt: TGTGCCAGCAGCTTGCGGCGTCAGCGACCCCATTACGAGCAGTACTTC

d_call: TRBD1
clone_size: -
j_call: TRBJ1-2
v_call: TRBV7-3
cdr3_aa: CASSSGTDPTGYTF
cdr3_nt: TGTGCCAGCAGCTCGGGGACAGATCCAACAGGCTACACCTTC